A selection of T cell receptor beta chains follows, all from one sample in a study of cytomegalovirus exposure and HLA in healthy donors. TCRdb's copy holds only in-frame clones and misses some; the assay was immunoSEQ multiplex PCR. The sample contains 65,000 to 70,000 clones, roughly nine tenths of which appear only once. The sample consisted of PBMCs. The receptors come from a man between 18 and 35 years old in good health and CMV-seronegative. The conserved cysteine and the conserved F or W are not part of the CDR3 here. Fields, in order: J gene, V gene, D gene, clone size, CDR3 protein. The D gene is left open where the match is weak. A row's size may be missing; if present it is once, few, many or a size class.

TRBJ1-1	TRBV29-1	-	-	SAGVNTEAF
TRBJ1-5	TRBV7-8	TRBD1	-	ASSLGISRTGGNQPQH
TRBJ2-7	TRBV13	TRBD1	-	ASSTGGQASYEQY
TRBJ2-7	TRBV30	TRBD2	once	AWSYLAGSYEQY
TRBJ2-7	TRBV5-6	-	-	ASSLATSHYEQY
TRBJ2-5	TRBV28	TRBD1	-	ASSLLGTGGETQY
TRBJ1-5	TRBV19	-	-	ASTPLRQFNQPQH
TRBJ1-4	TRBV19	TRBD1	few	ASSIDRTGVEKLF
TRBJ1-1	TRBV18	-	-	ASSPRENTEAF
TRBJ1-2	TRBV5-4	-	-	ASSLAAGSYGYT
TRBJ2-3	TRBV18	-	-	ASSPRATAMSGTDTQY
TRBJ2-1	TRBV29-1	-	once	STRAKSVSYNEQF
TRBJ1-2	TRBV5-5	-	once	ASSLATEAYGYT
TRBJ1-1	TRBV16	-	-	ASSRSTNTEAF
TRBJ1-3	TRBV19	-	-	ASRPGVSSGNTIY
TRBJ2-7	TRBV7-2	TRBD2	-	ASSRAGASGSYEQY
TRBJ1-2	TRBV6-5	-	-	ASSYWDTHGAYGYT
TRBJ2-7	TRBV5-6	TRBD2	-	ASSRRTSGPYEQY
TRBJ1-5	TRBV10-3	-	-	AISESLTPQPQH
TRBJ2-7	TRBV6-1	-	-	ASSAVGGPGEQY
TRBJ1-1	TRBV7-9	-	-	ASSTPGGNTEAF
TRBJ2-7	TRBV6-4	TRBD2	-	ASSDLAGGSEQY
TRBJ1-1	TRBV11-1	-	once	ASSETAGYTGAF
TRBJ2-7	TRBV4-3	TRBD2	-	ASSQDLPSSSGRIHEQY
TRBJ2-1	TRBV27	TRBD1	-	ASSGQGTSWYNEQF
TRBJ2-3	TRBV5-1	-	once	ASSLFAGSTDTQY
TRBJ1-3	TRBV5-1	-	-	ASSSEAGNTIY
TRBJ1-1	TRBV6-1	-	-	ASSEALDRGAF
TRBJ2-1	TRBV9	TRBD1	-	ASSSQSGQGSTEQF
TRBJ2-1	TRBV7-9	TRBD2	-	ASSSTTGLAVNEQF
TRBJ2-2	TRBV2	-	-	ASLEGIYTGELF
TRBJ1-2	TRBV7-9	TRBD1	-	ASSFGQGGYT
TRBJ2-2	TRBV28	-	-	ASYGASNTGELF
TRBJ2-7	TRBV7-6	-	once	ASSLRQEVYEQY
TRBJ2-6	TRBV5-1	-	-	ASSLGGSSGANVLT
TRBJ2-1	TRBV28	-	-	ASSRAGPNNEQF
TRBJ2-5	TRBV5-1	TRBD1	-	ASRLRDSQETQY
TRBJ2-1	TRBV7-2	-	-	ASSWSFGSYNEQF
TRBJ2-3	TRBV28	TRBD2	-	ASSLSGSTDTQY
TRBJ2-3	TRBV2	TRBD2	-	ASSPTSGIVDTQY
TRBJ2-1	TRBV7-9	-	-	ASSEVLGASYNEQF
TRBJ2-7	TRBV18	-	-	ASSAGGGSEQY
TRBJ2-7	TRBV6-5	-	-	ASSWGLYSYEQY
TRBJ2-2	TRBV5-1	-	-	ASSLGPQGDGELF
TRBJ2-7	TRBV6-1	TRBD2	-	ASSPGASGPYEQY
TRBJ2-7	TRBV11-3	TRBD2	once	ASSPRAGPHEQY